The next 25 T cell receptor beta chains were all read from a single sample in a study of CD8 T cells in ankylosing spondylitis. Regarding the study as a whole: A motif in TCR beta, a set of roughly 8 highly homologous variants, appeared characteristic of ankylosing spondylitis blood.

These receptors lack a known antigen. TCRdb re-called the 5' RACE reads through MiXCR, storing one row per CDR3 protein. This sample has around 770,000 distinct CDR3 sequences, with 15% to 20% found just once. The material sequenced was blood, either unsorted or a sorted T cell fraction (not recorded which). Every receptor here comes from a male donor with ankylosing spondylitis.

The DNA for the CDR3 is TGTGCCACCAGCGGAACCGGGACCGAAGAGACCCAGTACTTC. This gives the protein CATSGTGTEETQYF. The chain is built from TRBV15 and TRBJ2-5, with D perhaps matching TRBD1 or TRBD2 (5 bases each). The CDR3 contains 14 residues. Looked up from germline, CDR1 is LNHNV and CDR2 is YYDKDF (reference sequence). V was pared by 5 bases and J by 3 bases, with 13 bases between. Supplemented by reference TRBV15 and TRBJ2-5, the full variable domain reads DAMVIQNPRYQVTQFGKPVTLSCSQTLNHNVMYWYQQKSSQAPKLLFHYYDKDFNNEADTPDNFQSRRPNTSFCFLDIRSPGLGDTAMYLCATSGTGTEETQYFGPGTRLLVL.

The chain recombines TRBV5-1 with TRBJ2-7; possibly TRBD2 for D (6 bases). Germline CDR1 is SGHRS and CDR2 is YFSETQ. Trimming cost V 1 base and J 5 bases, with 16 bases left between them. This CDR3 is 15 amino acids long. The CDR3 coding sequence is TGCGCCAGCAGCTTGTATGGGACTCCGTACGACGAGCAGTACTTC. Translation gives CASSLYGTPYDEQYF.

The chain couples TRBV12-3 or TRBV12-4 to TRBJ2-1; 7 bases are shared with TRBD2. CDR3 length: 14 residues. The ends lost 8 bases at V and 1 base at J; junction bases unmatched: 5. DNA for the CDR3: TGTGCCAGCTCAGCGGGGACTTCCTACAATGAGCAGTTCTTC. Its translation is CASSAGTSYNEQFF.

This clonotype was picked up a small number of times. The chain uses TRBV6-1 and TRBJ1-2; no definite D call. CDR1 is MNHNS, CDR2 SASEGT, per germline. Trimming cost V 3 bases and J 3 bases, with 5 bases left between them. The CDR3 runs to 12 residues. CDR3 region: CASSDLDYGYTF. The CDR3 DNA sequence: TGTGCCAGCAGTGACCTGGACTATGGCTACACCTTC.

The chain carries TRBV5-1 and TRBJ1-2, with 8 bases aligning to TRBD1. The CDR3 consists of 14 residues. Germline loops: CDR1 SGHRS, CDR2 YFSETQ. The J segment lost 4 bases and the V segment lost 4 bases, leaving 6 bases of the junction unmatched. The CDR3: CASSQTGDAYGYTF. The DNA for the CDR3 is TGCGCCAGCAGCCAGACAGGGGACGCCTATGGCTACACCTTC.

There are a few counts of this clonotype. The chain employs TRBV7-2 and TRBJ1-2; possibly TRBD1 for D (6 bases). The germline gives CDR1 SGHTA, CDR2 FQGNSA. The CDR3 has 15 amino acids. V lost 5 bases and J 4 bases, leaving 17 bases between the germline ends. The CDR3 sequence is CASSPLLGGGYGYTF. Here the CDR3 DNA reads TGTGCCAGCAGCCCCCTATTGGGGGGCGGCTATGGCTACACCTTC. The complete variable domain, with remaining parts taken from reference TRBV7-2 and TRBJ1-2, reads GAGVSQSPSNKVTEKGKDVELRCDPISGHTALYWYRQSLGQGLEFLIYFQGNSAPDKSGLPSDRFSAERTGGSVSTLTIQRTQQEDSAVYLCASSPLLGGGYGYTFGSGTRLTVV.

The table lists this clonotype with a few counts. The CDR3 DNA reads TGTGCCAGCAGTGTGGCGTCGAACACTGAAGCTTTCTTT. Its protein is CASSVASNTEAFF. The chain employs TRBV9 and TRBJ1-1; D gene unclear. There are 13 residues in the CDR3. From germline, CDR1 is SGDLS and CDR2 YYNGEE. V was pared by 5 bases and J by 1 base, with 9 bases between.

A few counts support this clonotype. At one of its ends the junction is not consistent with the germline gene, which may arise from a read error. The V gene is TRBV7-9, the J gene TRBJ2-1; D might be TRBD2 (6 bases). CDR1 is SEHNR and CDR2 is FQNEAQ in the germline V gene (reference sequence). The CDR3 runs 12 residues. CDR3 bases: TGTGCCAGCAGCCCACCCTGGGGGGAACCGGTCTTC. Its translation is CASSPPWGEPVF.

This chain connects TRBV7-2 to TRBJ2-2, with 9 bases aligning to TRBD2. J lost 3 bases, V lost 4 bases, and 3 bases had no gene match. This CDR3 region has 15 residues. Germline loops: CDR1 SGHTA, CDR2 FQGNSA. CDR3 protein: CASSSSGIYTGELFF. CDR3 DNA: TGTGCCAGCAGCTCTAGCGGGATTTACACCGGGGAGCTGTTTTTT.

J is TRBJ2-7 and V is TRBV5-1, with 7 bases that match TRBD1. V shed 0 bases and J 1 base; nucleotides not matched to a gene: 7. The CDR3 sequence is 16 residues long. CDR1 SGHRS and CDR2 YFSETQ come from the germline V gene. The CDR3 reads CASSLDRDSLSYEQYF. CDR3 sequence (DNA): TGCGCCAGCAGCTTGGACCGGGACAGCCTTTCCTACGAGCAGTACTTC. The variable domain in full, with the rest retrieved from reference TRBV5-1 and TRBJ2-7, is KAGVTQTPRYLIKTRGQQVTLSCSPISGHRSVSWYQQTPGQGLQFLFEYFSETQRNKGNFPGRFSGRQFSNSRSEMNVSTLELGDSALYLCASSLDRDSLSYEQYFGPGTRLTVT.

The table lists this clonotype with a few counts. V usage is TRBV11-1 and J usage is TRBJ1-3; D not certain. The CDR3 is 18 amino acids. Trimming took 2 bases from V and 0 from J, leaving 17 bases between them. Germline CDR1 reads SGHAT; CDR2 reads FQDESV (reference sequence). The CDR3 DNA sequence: TGTGCCAGCAGCTTATGGCCCACGATCAGTAACTCTGGAAACACCATATATTTT. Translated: CASSLWPTISNSGNTIYF.

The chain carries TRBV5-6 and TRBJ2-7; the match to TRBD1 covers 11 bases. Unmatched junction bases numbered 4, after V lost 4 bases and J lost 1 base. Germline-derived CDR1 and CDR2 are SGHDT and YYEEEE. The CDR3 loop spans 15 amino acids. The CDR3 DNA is TGTGCCAGCAGCAAGGACAGGGGGCCGTCCTACGAGCAGTACTTC. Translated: CASSKDRGPSYEQYF.

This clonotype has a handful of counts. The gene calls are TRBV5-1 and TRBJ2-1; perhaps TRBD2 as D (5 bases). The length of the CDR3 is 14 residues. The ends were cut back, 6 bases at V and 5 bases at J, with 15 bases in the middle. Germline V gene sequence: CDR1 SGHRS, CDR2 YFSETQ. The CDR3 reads CASTPVGVDNEQFF. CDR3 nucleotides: TGCGCCAGCACCCCGGTGGGAGTGGACAATGAGCAGTTCTTC.

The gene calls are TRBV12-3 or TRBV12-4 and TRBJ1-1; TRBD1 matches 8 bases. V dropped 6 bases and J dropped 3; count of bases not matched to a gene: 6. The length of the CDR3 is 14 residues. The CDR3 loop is CASRYGTGDTEAFF. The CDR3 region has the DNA TGTGCCAGCAGATACGGGACAGGCGACACTGAAGCTTTCTTT.

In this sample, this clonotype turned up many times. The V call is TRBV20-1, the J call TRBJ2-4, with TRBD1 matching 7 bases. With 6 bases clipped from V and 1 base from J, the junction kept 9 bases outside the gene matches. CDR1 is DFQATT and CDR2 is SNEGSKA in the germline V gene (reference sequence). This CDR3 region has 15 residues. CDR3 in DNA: TGCAGTGCGTCGACAGGGAAGGGGGCCAAAAACATTCAGTACTTC. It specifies CSASTGKGAKNIQYF.

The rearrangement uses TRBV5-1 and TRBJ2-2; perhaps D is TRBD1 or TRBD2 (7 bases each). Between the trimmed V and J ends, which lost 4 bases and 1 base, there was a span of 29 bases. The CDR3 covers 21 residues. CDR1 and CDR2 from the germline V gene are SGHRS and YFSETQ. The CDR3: CASSGAGTATSARGNTGELFF. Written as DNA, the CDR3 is TGCGCCAGCAGCGGGGCCGGGACAGCAACTAGCGCCCGGGGGAACACCGGGGAGCTGTTTTTT.

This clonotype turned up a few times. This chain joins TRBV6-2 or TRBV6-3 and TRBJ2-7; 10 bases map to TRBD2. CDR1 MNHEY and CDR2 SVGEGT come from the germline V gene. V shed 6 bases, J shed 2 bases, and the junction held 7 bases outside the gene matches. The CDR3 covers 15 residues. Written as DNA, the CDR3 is TGTGCCAGCAGCATCGGGCTAGCGGGAGCCTACGAGCAGTACTTC. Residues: CASSIGLAGAYEQYF.

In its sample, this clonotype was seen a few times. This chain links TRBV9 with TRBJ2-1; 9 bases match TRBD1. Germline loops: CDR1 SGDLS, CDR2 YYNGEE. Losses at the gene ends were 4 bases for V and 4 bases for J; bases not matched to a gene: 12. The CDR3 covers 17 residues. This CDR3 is CASSPTLTGGKYNEQFF. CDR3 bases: TGTGCCAGCAGCCCTACTCTGACAGGGGGAAAATACAATGAGCAGTTCTTC. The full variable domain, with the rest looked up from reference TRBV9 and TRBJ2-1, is DSGVTQTPKHLITATGQRVTLRCSPRSGDLSVYWYQQSLDQGLQFLIQYYNGEERAKGNILERFSAQQFPDLHSELNLSSLELGDSALYFCASSPTLTGGKYNEQFFGPGTRLTVL.

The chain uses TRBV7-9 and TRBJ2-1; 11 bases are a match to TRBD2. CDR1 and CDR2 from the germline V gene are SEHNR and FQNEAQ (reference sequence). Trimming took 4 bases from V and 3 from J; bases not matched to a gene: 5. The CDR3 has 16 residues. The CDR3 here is CASSWELAGDYNEQFF. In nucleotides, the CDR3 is TGTGCCAGCAGCTGGGAACTAGCGGGGGACTACAATGAGCAGTTCTTC.

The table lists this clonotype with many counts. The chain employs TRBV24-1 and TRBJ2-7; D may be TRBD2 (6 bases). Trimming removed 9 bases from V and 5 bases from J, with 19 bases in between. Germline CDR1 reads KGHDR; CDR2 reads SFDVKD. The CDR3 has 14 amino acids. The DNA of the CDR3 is TGTGCCACCCCGGGGGAGGAAACAGTCCACGAGCAGTACTTC. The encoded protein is CATPGEETVHEQYF.

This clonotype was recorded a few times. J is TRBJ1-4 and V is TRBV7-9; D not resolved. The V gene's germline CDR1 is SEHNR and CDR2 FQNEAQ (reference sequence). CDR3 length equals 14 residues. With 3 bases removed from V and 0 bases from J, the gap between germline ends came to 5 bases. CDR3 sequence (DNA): TGTGCCAGCAGCTTCAGCTCAACTAATGAAAAACTGTTTTTT. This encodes CASSFSSTNEKLFF.

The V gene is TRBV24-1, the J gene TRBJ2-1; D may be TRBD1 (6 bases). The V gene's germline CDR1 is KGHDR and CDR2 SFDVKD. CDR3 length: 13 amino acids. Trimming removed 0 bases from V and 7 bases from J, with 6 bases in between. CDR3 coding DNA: TGTGCCACCAGTGATTTGACAGGGAATGAGCAGTTCTTC. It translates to CATSDLTGNEQFF.

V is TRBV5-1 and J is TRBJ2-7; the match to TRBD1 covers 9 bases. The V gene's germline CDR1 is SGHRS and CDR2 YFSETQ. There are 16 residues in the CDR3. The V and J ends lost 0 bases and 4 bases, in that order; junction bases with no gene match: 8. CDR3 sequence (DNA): TGCGCCAGCAGCTTGGTTCCTGGGACAGGGTCGTACGAGCAGTACTTC. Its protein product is CASSLVPGTGSYEQYF.

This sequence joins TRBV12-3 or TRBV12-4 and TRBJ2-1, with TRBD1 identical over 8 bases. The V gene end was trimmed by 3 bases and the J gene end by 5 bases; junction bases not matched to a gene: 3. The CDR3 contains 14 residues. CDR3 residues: CASSFTGGDNEQFF. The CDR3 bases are TGTGCCAGCAGTTTCACAGGGGGTGACAATGAGCAGTTCTTC.

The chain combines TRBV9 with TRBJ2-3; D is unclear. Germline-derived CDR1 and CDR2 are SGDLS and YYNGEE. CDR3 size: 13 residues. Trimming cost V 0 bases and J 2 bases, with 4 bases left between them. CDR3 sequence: CASSVAHTDTQYF. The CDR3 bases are TGTGCCAGCAGCGTAGCTCACACAGATACGCAGTATTTT. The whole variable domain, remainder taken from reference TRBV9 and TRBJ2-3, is DSGVTQTPKHLITATGQRVTLRCSPRSGDLSVYWYQQSLDQGLQFLIQYYNGEERAKGNILERFSAQQFPDLHSELNLSSLELGDSALYFCASSVAHTDTQYFGPGTRLTVL.